Sequencing of this T cell receptor (beta chain) was carried out in a study of T cells after yellow fever vaccination (dated by TCRdb to 2018 to 2020). About the full investigation: Libraries from fractions with low cell numbers were prepared with the SMART-Seq v4 Ultra Low Input RNA kit. To follow T-cell clones before and after both primary and booster YFV17D yellow fever vaccination, bulk TCR alpha and beta repertoires underwent longitudinal sequencing. Two healthy male donors, one aged 18 to 29 and one aged 30 to 40 years, made up the cohort. Bulk PBMC replicates and cell subsets were isolated from blood drawn at multiple timepoints before and after both primary and secondary immunization. Broad study findings and their caveats: The secondary T-cell response was found to be weaker but faster than the primary response, with a peak reached on day 5 rather than on day 15. Computational filtering was needed because FACS-sorted repertoires could contain abundant contaminating clonotypes from the bulk population. Most clones expanded after primary vaccination were re-detected after the booster (almost 97% of CD4 and 88% of CD8), suggesting broad memory maintenance. A small share of clonotypes was detected in both CD4 and CD8 compartments, with the overlap likely arising from convergent recombination. The study included only two donors, which limits how far the findings can be generalized.

This specimen's treatment or condition label, interpreted: live attenuated yellow fever vaccine strain. PBMCs were isolated from peripheral blood using a standard Ficoll-Paque protocol. Dynabeads CD4 and CD8 positive selection kits were used to isolate CD4 and CD8 T-cell fractions. TriZol was used to extract RNA from bulk PBMCs, CD4 and CD8 fractions, and dextramer-positive and dextramer-negative fractions. This clonotype has a handful of counts. It has no known antigen specificity. No per-base quality is available; no much larger clone lies one base away. Sequencing was carried out with an Illumina NovaSeq 6000. TCR cDNA was synthesized by 5'RACE template switching, which introduced a universal primer site and unique molecular identifiers. cDNA synthesis was primed from both the TCR alpha and TCR beta constant segments. Libraries were amplified in two PCR steps, with sample barcodes and sequencing adapters added in the second step. Sequencing of the libraries was done on either Illumina HiSeq 2500 (2x100 bp) or NovaSeq (2x150 bp). Per the source publication's procedure: Reads were demultiplexed and collapsed into UMI consensus sequences with MIGEC, and V(D)J alignment was performed with MiXCR. Vaccine-responding clonotypes were defined with edgeR using replicate PBMC samples, requiring FDR below 0.01 and a log2 fold change above 5 up to day 15. CD4 or CD8 identity was assigned to each bulk clonotype according to whether the clonotype was present at higher abundance in the sequenced CD4 repertoire or the sequenced CD8 repertoire. TCRdb took the public reads, trimmed them with fastp at Q25, ran MiXCR for clone calling and kept in-frame beta chains. Under each unique CDR3 protein, matching rows form one entry showing the most common genes and DNA. The V and J calls and clone size are TCRdb's, not the authors'. The sample profile shows 100,000 to 150,000 distinct CDR3 sequences; almost 9% of them were found once. Almost 40% of the sample comes from the top ten.

The sample was CD8+ T cells sorted from PBMCs, taken on the day of the yellow fever booster vaccination. The TCR was taken from a man younger than 35 who received the YFV17D yellow fever vaccine.

Here is the DNA: TGTGCCAGCAGCCACTGGAGCGTTAACAATCAGCCCCAGCATTTT. This codes for CASSHWSVNNQPQHF. The sequence is built from TRBV12-3 or TRBV12-4 and TRBJ1-5, with an unclear D gene assignment. The CDR3 numbers 15 residues from cysteine through phenylalanine. CDR3 DNA only is kept here, 45 bases in frame from base 1. The trim is 6 bases for V and 3 bases for J, with a gap of 15 bases between the germline ends.